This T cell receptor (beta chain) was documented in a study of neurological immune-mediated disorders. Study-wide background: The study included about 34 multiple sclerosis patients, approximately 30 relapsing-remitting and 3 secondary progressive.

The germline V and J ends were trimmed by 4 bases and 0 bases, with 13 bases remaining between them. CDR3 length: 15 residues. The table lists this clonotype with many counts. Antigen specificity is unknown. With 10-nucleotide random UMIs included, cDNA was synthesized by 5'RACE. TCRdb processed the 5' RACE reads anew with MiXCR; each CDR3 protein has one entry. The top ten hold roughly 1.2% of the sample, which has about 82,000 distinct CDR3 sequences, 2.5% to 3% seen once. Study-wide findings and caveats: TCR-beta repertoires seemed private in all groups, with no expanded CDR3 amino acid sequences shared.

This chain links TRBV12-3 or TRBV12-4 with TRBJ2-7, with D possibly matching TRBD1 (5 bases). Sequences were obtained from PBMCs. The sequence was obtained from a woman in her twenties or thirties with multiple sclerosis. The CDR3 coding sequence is TGTGCCAGCAGTTGGGGCAGGTACCTCTCCTACGAGCAGTACTTC. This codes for CASSWGRYLSYEQYF.